The source of this T cell receptor beta chain is a study of blood T cell repertoires in COVID-19. At the level of the study: Samples came from the United States, Italy and Spain, spanning acute and convalescent COVID-19. PBMCs, B-cell-depleted T cells, or T cells were the source of the cDNA or gDNA that made up the material.

Original processing methods: Cell counts per sample came from amplifying reference gene primers. The protocol was immunoSEQ multiplex PCR, while the TCRdb copy is restricted to in-frame clones and leaves out a portion. That table supplies the V and J calls and clone size; D and trimming were determined from the DNA. The sample consists of 300,000 to 450,000 clones, less than 85% of them appearing once. This CDR3 has 16 residues. Germline CDR1 SGHAT, CDR2 FQNNGV. With V trimmed by 5 bases and J by 2 bases, 10 bases remained unmatched. Sample: peripheral blood. The TCR was taken from a woman between 18 and 29 years old with acute or convalescent COVID-19. This chain links TRBV11-2 with TRBJ1-2, with TRBD1 matching 8 bases. In DNA form, the CDR3 reads TGTGCCAGCAGCGGTTGGTTGTCAGGGGGCAACTATGGCTACACCTTC. Its protein is CASSGWLSGGNYGYTF.